These T cell receptor beta chains were read from a single sample in a study of blood T cell repertoires in COVID-19. The assay was immunoSEQ multiplex PCR, and TCRdb's table has in-frame clones only and misses some. Among some 240,000 clones listed, 80% to 90% were seen once. Sequencing input: peripheral blood. Every receptor here comes from a woman in her 70s with COVID-19, enrolled during active disease. Both conserved end residues are trimmed from each CDR3. D genes are given only for firm matches.

TRBJ2-5,9,TRBV2,.,ASSESGTQY
TRBJ1-5,13,TRBV19,.,ASSTGAGRNQPQH
TRBJ1-2,13,TRBV5-4,.,ASSQTGFVSDGYT
TRBJ1-2,12,TRBV3-1/TRBV3-2,.,ASSHRTRNYGYT
TRBJ2-7,12,TRBV3-1/TRBV3-2,.,ASSRQTSSYEQY
TRBJ2-5,12,TRBV6-5,.,ASSYSWQRETQY
TRBJ1-2,10,TRBV19,.,ASRQGNYGYT
TRBJ1-4,13,TRBV28,.,ASSEPGIANEKLF
TRBJ2-3,12,TRBV7-3,.,ASSVGQPTDTQY
TRBJ2-3,10,TRBV7-9,.,ASSPVTDTQY
TRBJ1-5,10,TRBV6-6,.,ASRTGNQPQH
TRBJ2-1,16,TRBV4-2,TRBD2,ASSQTLAGRGSYNEQF
TRBJ2-7,12,TRBV29-1,TRBD2,SVELSGGPYEQY
TRBJ1-1,14,TRBV18,.,ASSPNSGLVGTEAF
TRBJ2-7,12,TRBV6-5,TRBD1,ASRKGQGNYEQY
TRBJ1-1,12,TRBV6-2/TRBV6-3,.,ASSQEDMNTEAF
TRBJ2-7,9,TRBV11-1,.,ASSQHYEQY
TRBJ2-7,11,TRBV11-2,TRBD1,ASRRTGVYEQY
TRBJ1-5,12,TRBV2,.,ASSVRRADQPQH
TRBJ1-4,13,TRBV9,TRBD1,ASSVETGGNEKLF
TRBJ1-2,12,TRBV28,TRBD1,ASSKQGQIYGYT
TRBJ1-1,13,TRBV27,.,ASTVGGRGDTEAF
TRBJ2-5,12,TRBV30,.,AWRGRLVRETQY
TRBJ2-7,12,TRBV5-1,.,ASSLDSRAYEQY
TRBJ1-1,11,TRBV7-9,.,ASSSYRGAEAF
TRBJ1-2,13,TRBV19,TRBD1,ASTLQGARNYGYT
TRBJ1-1,12,TRBV30,.,AWSYLTVNTEAF
TRBJ2-3,15,TRBV7-2,TRBD2,ASSLKGTSGSADTQY
TRBJ1-3,13,TRBV28,.,ASSLDTFSGNTIY
TRBJ2-5,11,TRBV3-1/TRBV3-2,.,ASSQIRQETQY
TRBJ2-5,14,TRBV21-1,.,ASSKNGQGTQETQY
TRBJ1-1,11,TRBV2,.,ASNSGTGSEAF
TRBJ1-5,10,TRBV7-2,.,ASSLLLGPQH
TRBJ2-3,10,TRBV10-1,.,ASSERGDTQY
TRBJ2-2,15,TRBV9,TRBD2,ASSVRPGLEYTGELF
TRBJ1-2,11,TRBV12-3/TRBV12-4,TRBD1,ASTPITGVGYT
TRBJ2-5,11,TRBV27,TRBD2,ASSFGGGKTQY
TRBJ2-1,12,TRBV7-6,.,ASSLARGTHEQF
TRBJ2-3,12,TRBV28,.,ASSRGRPTDTQY
TRBJ2-2,14,TRBV19,TRBD1,ASSNSRGRGTGELF
TRBJ1-6,11,TRBV5-1,.,ASSESDSSPLH
TRBJ1-1,11,TRBV12-5,.,ASGKNGGTEAF
TRBJ1-2,12,TRBV5-1,TRBD1,ASSAWTGKYGYT
TRBJ1-5,13,TRBV3-1/TRBV3-2,.,ASSQGRTINQPQH
TRBJ2-2,13,TRBV27,TRBD1,ASSLGTANTGELF
TRBJ2-5,15,TRBV5-5,.,ASSPATRGADQETQY
TRBJ2-5,14,TRBV11-1,TRBD2,ASSLEPGLAQETQY
TRBJ2-3,16,TRBV27,TRBD2,ASSLRPGLAASADTQY
TRBJ2-2,14,TRBV7-9,.,ASSPSDRDYTGELF
TRBJ2-7,11,TRBV4-2,.,ASSGTREGEQY
TRBJ2-7,15,TRBV28,TRBD2,ASSPGFFGTSDYEQY
TRBJ1-2,14,TRBV4-1,.,ASSQERQLLNYGYT
TRBJ2-2,14,TRBV18,.,ASSPWPGADTGELF
TRBJ1-1,11,TRBV7-3,.,ASGSTVVNEAF